Each of the 19 T cell receptor beta chains below was sequenced from the same sample in a study of early T cells in non-severe SARS-CoV-2 infection. TCRdb reprocessed the 5' RACE reads with MiXCR, giving one entry per CDR3 protein. The table lists around 88,000 distinct CDR3 sequences, 13% to 15% of them singletons. The sample was whole blood. The receptors here all came from an adult who was a healthcare worker with PCR-confirmed SARS-CoV-2 infection or an uninfected control (not recorded which).

This chain uses TRBV10-3 with TRBJ1-2, with D hard to call. The CDR3 totals 12 residues. Looked up from germline, CDR1 is ENHRY and CDR2 is SYGVKD. V lost 6 bases and J lost 2, with 7 bases in between. CDR3 protein: CAISDGNYGYTF. The CDR3 DNA follows: TGTGCCATCAGCGACGGGAACTATGGCTACACCTTC.

This clonotype occurred a few times. The V and J genes are TRBV20-1 and TRBJ2-7; 10 nucleotides line up with TRBD2. There are 14 residues in the CDR3. Germline lookup yields CDR1 DFQATT and CDR2 SNEGSKA (reference sequence). V dropped 1 base and J dropped 5; count of bases not matched to a gene: 5. The CDR3 loop is CSARATSGINEQYF. CDR3 sequence (DNA): TGCAGTGCTAGAGCCACTAGCGGGATCAACGAGCAGTACTTC.

This clonotype is medium-sized by share. The chain has TRBV7-9 and TRBJ2-7, with 8 bases identical to TRBD2. CDR1 SEHNR and CDR2 FQNEAQ come from the germline V gene (reference sequence). The ends lost 6 bases at V and 4 bases at J; junction bases unmatched: 5. There are 13 residues in the CDR3. The CDR3 coding sequence is TGTGCCAGCAGGGAGGGACTAGAATACGAGCAGTACTTC. It specifies CASREGLEYEQYF.

The V gene is TRBV2, the J gene TRBJ1-2; D is uncertain. This CDR3 region has 14 residues. Trimming pared 4 bases from V and 8 bases from J, leaving 17 bases between. Germline V gene lookup returns CDR1 SNHLY and CDR2 FYNNEI. CDR3 residues: CASSGWRRAAGYTF. DNA of the CDR3: TGTGCCAGCAGTGGGTGGCGGCGGGCGGCAGGCTACACCTTC.

This clonotype has only a few counts. The rearrangement uses TRBV6-5 and TRBJ1-2; D is uncertain. CDR1 and CDR2 (germline): MNHEY, SVGAGI. The germline V and J ends were trimmed by 4 bases and 4 bases, with 13 bases remaining between them. The CDR3 totals 14 residues. CDR3 amino acids: CASSSTRHPYGYTF. CDR3 in DNA: TGTGCCAGCAGTTCAACTCGACATCCCTATGGCTACACCTTC.

This clonotype was found a few times. The V and J genes are TRBV2 and TRBJ1-5; TRBD1 matches at 10 bases. V lost 6 bases, J lost 8 bases, and 10 bases stayed unmatched. The germline gives CDR1 SNHLY, CDR2 FYNNEI. The CDR3 totals 15 residues. Here the CDR3 reads CASRRQGARQEPQHF. CDR3 DNA: TGTGCCAGCAGGAGACAGGGGGCGCGTCAAGAGCCCCAGCATTTT.

This rearrangement joins TRBV11-2 to TRBJ2-1, with 14 bases that match TRBD2. The V and J ends lost 4 bases and 0 bases, in that order; junction bases with no gene match: 8. Per germline, CDR1 SGHAT and CDR2 FQNNGV. This CDR3 is built from 19 residues. CDR3 residues: CASSWTRTSGGSSYNEQFF. The CDR3 coding sequence is TGTGCCAGCAGCTGGACTCGGACTAGCGGGGGGAGCTCCTACAATGAGCAGTTCTTC.

This clonotype was picked up a small number of times. Here the CDR3 reads CSVGGSRYQPQHF. As DNA, the CDR3 is TGCAGCGTTGGGGGTAGCCGGTATCAGCCCCAGCATTTT. This chain links TRBV29-1 with TRBJ1-5, with unresolved D. This CDR3 is 13 amino acids long. V shed 4 bases and J shed 5 bases, with 12 bases lying between them. Per the germline V gene, CDR1 is SQVTM and CDR2 is ANQGSEA.

This clonotype has at least ten counts. The chain links TRBV12-3 or TRBV12-4 to TRBJ1-2; unclear D gene. The CDR3 is made up of 15 amino acids. The V and J ends lost 7 bases and 4 bases respectively, with 19 bases between them. The CDR3 spells CASIKRPGSFYGYTF. For the CDR3, the DNA is TGTGCCAGCATAAAGAGACCCGGGAGTTTCTATGGCTACACCTTC.

This sequence joins TRBV14 and TRBJ2-5; TRBD2 matches at 7 bases. Trimming cost V 0 bases and J 8 bases; bases outside gene matches: 9. The CDR3 length is 15 residues. The germline V gene has CDR1 SGHDN and CDR2 FVKESK. As DNA, the CDR3 is TGTGCCAGCAGCCAAGAACGGTCTAGCGGTTTCACCCAGTACTTC. Protein product: CASSQERSSGFTQYF.

This clonotype was counted a few times. CDR3 in amino acids: CASSPRRDFHTDTQYF. Written as DNA, the CDR3 is TGTGCCAGCAGCCCGCGCCGGGACTTCCACACAGATACGCAGTATTTT. This chain connects TRBV5-4 to TRBJ2-3; perhaps TRBD2 as D (6 bases). Trimming removed 4 bases at V and 2 bases at J, with 17 bases between. The CDR3 totals 16 residues. CDR1 SGHNT and CDR2 YYREEE come from the germline V gene (reference sequence).

The rearrangement links TRBV5-1 to TRBJ2-7; 7 bases line up with TRBD1. After removal of 0 bases from V and 3 bases from J, the junction contained 3 bases not matched to a gene. The V gene's germline CDR1 is SGHRS and CDR2 YFSETQ. The CDR3 consists of 14 residues. CDR3 region: CASSLASGGYEQYF. The CDR3 nucleotides are TGCGCCAGCAGCTTGGCCTCAGGGGGCTACGAGCAGTACTTC.

This clonotype was observed a few times. V usage is TRBV28 and J usage is TRBJ2-4; 7 bases line up with TRBD2. J lost 2 bases, V lost 2 bases, and 6 bases had no gene match. The germline CDR1 and CDR2 sequences are MDHEN and SYDVKM. The CDR3 is 16 residues long. The CDR3 DNA sequence: TGTGCCAGCAGTTTACCGGGAGGTAGGACCAAAAACATTCAGTACTTC. This sequence encodes CASSLPGGRTKNIQYF.

The chain employs TRBV5-1 and TRBJ2-5; possible D gene TRBD1, 6 bases. V was shortened by 5 bases and J by 3 bases, with 8 bases between the two germline ends. The germline gives CDR1 SGHRS, CDR2 YFSETQ. This CDR3 is built from 12 residues. CDR3 DNA sequence: TGCGCCAGCAGTCGGACAGAAGAGACCCAGTACTTC. This translates into CASSRTEETQYF.

V and J are TRBV6-6 and TRBJ2-5, with a possible D match to TRBD2 (5 bases). This CDR3 contains 15 residues. Trimming pared 2 bases from V and 2 bases from J, leaving 12 bases between. Germline V gene lookup returns CDR1 MNHNY and CDR2 SVGAGI (reference sequence). CDR3 protein: CASSYEVARQETQYF. DNA of the CDR3: TGTGCCAGCAGTTACGAGGTAGCGAGACAAGAGACCCAGTACTTC.

The rearrangement joins TRBV6-5 to TRBJ2-3; TRBD2 aligns across 8 bases. Germline lookup yields CDR1 MNHEY and CDR2 SVGAGI. The CDR3 spans 16 residues. V was clipped by 2 bases and J by 2 bases; unmatched bases: 6. The CDR3: CASSYQTSGHTDTQYF. CDR3 in DNA: TGTGCCAGCAGTTACCAAACTAGCGGACACACAGATACGCAGTATTTT.

The table lists this clonotype with a few counts. The chain uses TRBV6-6 and TRBJ2-2; 7 bases line up with TRBD1. After removal of 2 bases from V and 6 bases from J, the junction contained 3 bases not matched to a gene. Germline CDR1 reads MNHNY; CDR2 reads SVGAGI (reference sequence). CDR3 length equals 14 residues. The DNA for the CDR3 is TGTGCCAGCAGTTACGTCGGGACAGCCGGGGAGCTGTTTTTT. The encoded protein is CASSYVGTAGELFF.

V and J are TRBV13 and TRBJ2-4; 14 nucleotides align to TRBD2. Unmatched junction bases numbered 12, after V lost 5 bases and J lost 3 bases. This CDR3 contains 19 residues. The V gene's germline CDR1 is PRHDT and CDR2 FYEKMQ (reference sequence). The CDR3 sequence is CASSPTGTSGSIGKNIQYF. The CDR3 bases are TGTGCCAGCAGCCCAACCGGGACTAGCGGGAGTATTGGCAAAAACATTCAGTACTTC.

This clonotype came up a few times. The chain combines TRBV10-3 with TRBJ1-3; D gene uncertain. The CDR3 is 11 amino acids. The V end was cut by 4 bases, the J end by 4 bases, with 2 bases between. The germline V gene encodes CDR1 ENHRY and CDR2 SYGVKD. The CDR3 loop reads CAISGGNTIYF. Written as DNA, the CDR3 is TGTGCCATCAGTGGGGGAAACACCATATATTTT.